The sequence of this TCR beta chain was determined in a study of control samples from healthy donors and cancer patients. The trim removed 0 bases at V and 8 bases at J, leaving 7 bases unmatched. Germline lookup yields CDR1 LGHDT and CDR2 YNNKEL (reference sequence). The CDR3 is 15 residues long. Produced via immunoSEQ multiplex PCR; TCRdb's table is partial and in-frame only. Of 95,000 to 100,000 clones listed, roughly 91% are singletons. The J gene is TRBJ1-2, the V gene TRBV3-1 (or the pseudogene TRBV3-2), with 9 nucleotides matching TRBD1. Specimen: blood. The receptor's source is a man younger than 40 in good health. CDR3 sequence: CASSQDTGGGGGYTF. In DNA, the CDR3 is TGTGCCAGCAGCCAAGATACAGGGGGCGGTGGGGGCTACACCTTC.